This T cell receptor beta chain was sequenced during a study of T cell repertoires in cytomegalovirus infection. At the level of the study: An indication of both CMV infection and matching HLA type came from public TCR beta signatures. Overall study results and limits: Summed frequency of shared TCR beta families picked out CMV carriers who also had the relevant HLA.

TCRdb called the reads again in MiXCR, with one record for every CDR3 protein. The data hold about 740,000 distinct CDR3 sequences, with under 40% observed a single time. This clonotype was detected a few times. The target antigen is unknown. This TCR came from a human donor in good health (CMV status not recorded). Some clones in this sample may be carry-over from other donors' samples. Material for sequencing was PBMCs.

CDR3: CASSLQTNTGELFF. CDR3 bases: TGTGCCAGCAGCTTACAGACAAACACCGGGGAGCTGTTTTTT. This sequence joins TRBV11-1 and TRBJ2-2; D gene unclear. In germline, CDR1 is SGHAT, CDR2 FQDESV (reference sequence). This CDR3 comprises 14 residues. Trimming left V 2 bases short and J 2 bases short, with 6 bases between.